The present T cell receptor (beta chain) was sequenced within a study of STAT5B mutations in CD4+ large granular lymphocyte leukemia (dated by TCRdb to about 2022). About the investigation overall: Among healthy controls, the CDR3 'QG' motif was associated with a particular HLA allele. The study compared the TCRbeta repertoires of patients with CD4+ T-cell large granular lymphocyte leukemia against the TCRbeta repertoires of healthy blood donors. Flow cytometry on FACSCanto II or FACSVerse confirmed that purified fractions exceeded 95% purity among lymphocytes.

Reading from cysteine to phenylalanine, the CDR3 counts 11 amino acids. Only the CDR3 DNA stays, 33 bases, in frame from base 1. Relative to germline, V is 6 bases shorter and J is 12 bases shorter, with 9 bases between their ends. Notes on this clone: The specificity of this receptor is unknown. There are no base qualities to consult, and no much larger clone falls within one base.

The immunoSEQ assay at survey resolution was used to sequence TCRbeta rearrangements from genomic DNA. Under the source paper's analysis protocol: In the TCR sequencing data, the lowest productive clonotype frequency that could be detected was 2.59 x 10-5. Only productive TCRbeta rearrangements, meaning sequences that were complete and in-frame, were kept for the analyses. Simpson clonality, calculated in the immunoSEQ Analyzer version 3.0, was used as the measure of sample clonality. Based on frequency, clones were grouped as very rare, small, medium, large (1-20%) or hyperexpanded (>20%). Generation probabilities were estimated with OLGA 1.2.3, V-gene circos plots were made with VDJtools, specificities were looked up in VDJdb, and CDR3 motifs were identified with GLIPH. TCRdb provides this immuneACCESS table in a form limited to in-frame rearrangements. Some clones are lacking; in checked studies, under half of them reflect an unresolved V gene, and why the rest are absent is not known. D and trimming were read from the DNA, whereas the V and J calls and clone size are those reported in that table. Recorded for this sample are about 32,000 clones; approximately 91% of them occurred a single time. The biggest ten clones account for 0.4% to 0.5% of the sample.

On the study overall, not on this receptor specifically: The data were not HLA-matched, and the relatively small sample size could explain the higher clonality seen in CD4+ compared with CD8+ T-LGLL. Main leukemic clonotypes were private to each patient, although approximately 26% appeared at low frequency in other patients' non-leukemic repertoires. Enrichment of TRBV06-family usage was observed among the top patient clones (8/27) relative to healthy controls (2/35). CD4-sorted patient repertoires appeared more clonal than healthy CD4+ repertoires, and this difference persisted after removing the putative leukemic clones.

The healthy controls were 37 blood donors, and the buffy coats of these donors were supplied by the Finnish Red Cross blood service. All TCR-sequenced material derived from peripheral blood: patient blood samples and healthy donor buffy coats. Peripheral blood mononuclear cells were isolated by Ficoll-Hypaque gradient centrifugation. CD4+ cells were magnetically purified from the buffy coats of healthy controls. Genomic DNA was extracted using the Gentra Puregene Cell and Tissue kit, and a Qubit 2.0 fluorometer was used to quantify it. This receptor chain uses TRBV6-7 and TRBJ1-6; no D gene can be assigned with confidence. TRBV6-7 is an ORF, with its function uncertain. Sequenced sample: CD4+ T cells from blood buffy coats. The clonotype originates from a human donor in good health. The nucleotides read TGTGCCAGCAGAAACAGTGGACCCCTCCACTTT. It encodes CASRNSGPLHF.